This T cell receptor beta chain came from a study of blood T cell repertoires in COVID-19. Looking at the study overall: The origin of the acute and convalescent COVID-19 samples was the United States, Italy and Spain. In each case, the material was cDNA or gDNA derived from T cells, B-cell-depleted T cells, or PBMCs.

Sequencing used immunoSEQ multiplex PCR; TCRdb keeps in-frame clones, though not all of them. The sample contains roughly 65,000 clones, approximately 80% of which appear only once. Trimming left V 4 bases short and J 3 bases short, with 13 bases between. This CDR3 has 14 residues. Germline V gene lookup returns CDR1 LGHDT and CDR2 YNNKEL (reference sequence). Material for sequencing was peripheral blood. The clonotype originates from a human donor in a cohort sampled during active COVID-19. This chain joins TRBV3-1 (or the pseudogene TRBV3-2) and TRBJ2-7; D might be TRBD1 (6 bases). As DNA, the CDR3 is TGTGCCAGCAGCCGCGGACAGAGGTGCTACGAGCAGTACTTC. Residues: CASSRGQRCYEQYF.